These 21 T cell receptor beta chains share one sample of origin, sequenced in a study of T cell responses to AZD1222 COVID-19 vaccine. Repertoires were generated with immunoSEQ multiplex PCR, while TCRdb's copy carries only in-frame clones and drops some. The sample carries over 50,000 clones, roughly 80% recorded once. The specimen comprised peripheral blood, sampled 28 days after the second AZD1222 dose. The receptor set was obtained from an adult who received the AZD1222 COVID-19 vaccine.

The rearrangement uses TRBV27 and TRBJ2-2; D is unclear. The CDR3 runs 15 residues. Germline V gives CDR1 MNHEY, CDR2 SMNVEV (reference sequence). V lost 0 bases and J 5 bases, leaving 10 bases between the germline ends. The CDR3 sequence is CASSLSADNTGELFF. DNA of the CDR3: TGTGCCAGCAGTTTATCTGCAGATAATACCGGGGAGCTGTTTTTT.

The V call is TRBV3-1 (or the pseudogene TRBV3-2), the J call TRBJ1-5, with TRBD1 as a possible D gene (6 bases). Deletions cut 4 bases from V and 0 bases from J, with 19 bases between. Germline CDR1 reads LGHDT; CDR2 reads YNNKEL (reference sequence). CDR3 size: 18 residues. The DNA of the CDR3 is TGTGCCAGCAGCCCACTATTTTGGGGGGCTTATAGCAATCAGCCCCAGCATTTT. Translating it yields CASSPLFWGAYSNQPQHF.

The V gene is TRBV29-1, the J gene TRBJ2-3; 13 bases agree with TRBD2. Losses at the gene ends were 8 bases for V and 4 bases for J; bases not matched to a gene: 3. The CDR3 has 13 residues. CDR1 is SQVTM and CDR2 is ANQGSEA in the germline V gene. In nucleotides, the CDR3 is TGCAGCCCCGGACTAGCGGGGGCAGATACGCAGTATTTT. Amino acids: CSPGLAGADTQYF.

The J gene is TRBJ1-5, the V gene TRBV28, with D possibly being TRBD1 (5 bases). The germline V gene has CDR1 MDHEN and CDR2 SYDVKM. The V gene lost 1 base and the J gene lost 1 base, with 5 bases spanning the gap. This CDR3 comprises 14 residues. The CDR3 bases are TGTGCCAGCAGTTTATCAGGGAGCAATCAGCCCCAGCATTTT. Protein: CASSLSGSNQPQHF.

This clone was found once. This chain joins TRBV19 and TRBJ2-4; possibly TRBD1 for D (5 bases). The CDR3 covers 14 residues. The germline V gene has CDR1 LNHDA and CDR2 SQIVND (reference sequence). V was clipped by 3 bases and J by 8 bases, with 14 bases between them. In DNA form, the CDR3 reads TGTGCCAGTAGTATGCTTCAGGGCCTGCACATTCAGTACTTC. Amino acids: CASSMLQGLHIQYF.

The gene calls are TRBV7-2 and TRBJ2-7, with no clear D. The CDR3 is 13 residues long. V lost 1 base and J lost 2, with 6 bases in between. Germline values: CDR1 SGHTA, CDR2 FQGNSA. For the CDR3, the DNA is TGTGCCAGCAGCTTAGATCTTGCCTACGAGCAGTACTTC. As protein: CASSLDLAYEQYF.

This chain connects TRBV6-4 to TRBJ2-2; 10 bases match TRBD1. Germline CDR1 and CDR2: MRHNA and SNTAGT. V was clipped by 6 bases and J by 6 bases; unmatched bases: 7. The CDR3 has 15 residues. This chain's CDR3 is CASRAGTGVAGELFF. The CDR3 nucleotides read TGTGCCAGCAGGGCCGGGACAGGGGTTGCCGGGGAGCTGTTTTTT.

CDR3 nucleotides: TGTGCCAGCAGTTACTCCATTCCTGGCCTGAACACTGAAGCTTTCTTT. Residues: CASSYSIPGLNTEAFF. This chain connects TRBV6-5 to TRBJ1-1, with D unresolved. The V end lost 0 bases, the J end lost 0 bases, and 11 bases lay between the germline ends. Germline CDR1 and CDR2: MNHEY and SVGAGI. The CDR3 has 16 amino acids.

The chain uses TRBV7-2 and TRBJ2-3; 10 nucleotides line up with TRBD2. CDR3 length: 17 amino acids. The germline V gene encodes CDR1 SGHTA and CDR2 FQGNSA. Germline trimming cut 2 bases from V and 7 bases from J; bases unmatched to any gene: 12. For the CDR3, the DNA is TGTGCCAGCAGCTTACCCGATGGACTAGCGGAGGGACATACGCAGTATTTT. This translates into CASSLPDGLAEGHTQYF.

The chain employs TRBV19 and TRBJ2-1; D tentatively reads TRBD1 or TRBD2 (5 bases each). V was pared by 7 bases and J by 5 bases, with 15 bases between. This CDR3 has 14 residues. Germline CDR1 LNHDA, CDR2 SQIVND (reference sequence). This CDR3 is CASTSPGRNNEQFF. The CDR3 nucleotides read TGTGCCAGTACCTCCCCGGGACGGAACAATGAGCAGTTCTTC.

This chain connects TRBV11-1 to TRBJ1-1; D gene ambiguous. The CDR3 length is 16 residues. From germline, CDR1 is SGHAT and CDR2 FQDESV (reference sequence). Between the trimmed V and J ends, which lost 1 base and 0 bases, there was a span of 12 bases. CDR3 loop: CASSLGRNTMNTEAFF. The CDR3 region has the DNA TGTGCCAGCAGCTTAGGACGGAATACTATGAACACTGAAGCTTTCTTT.

The gene calls are TRBV7-2 and TRBJ1-5; D remains unclear. Trimming shortened V by 2 bases and J by 4 bases, and 12 bases separated the two germline ends. The V gene's germline CDR1 is SGHTA and CDR2 FQGNSA. This CDR3 has 15 amino acids. The CDR3 nucleotides are TGTGCCAGCAGCTTAAGTATGTCCGAGAATCAGCCCCAGCATTTT. Protein product: CASSLSMSENQPQHF. Full variable domain (rest looked up from reference TRBV7-2 and TRBJ1-5): GAGVSQSPSNKVTEKGKDVELRCDPISGHTALYWYRQSLGQGLEFLIYFQGNSAPDKSGLPSDRFSAERTGGSVSTLTIQRTQQEDSAVYLCASSLSMSENQPQHFGDGTRLSIL.

The CDR3 nucleotides are TGTGCCAGCGAAGGGGACAATGAGCAGTTCTTC. Amino acid sequence: CASEGDNEQFF. The V call is TRBV2, the J call TRBJ2-1; TRBD1 might be the D (5 bases). V gave up 8 bases and J gave up 5 bases, with 7 bases separating them. Germline V gene lookup returns CDR1 SNHLY and CDR2 FYNNEI. The CDR3 is 11 residues long.

J is TRBJ1-4 and V is TRBV5-4; D gene ambiguous. CDR1 SGHNT and CDR2 YYREEE come from the germline V gene (reference sequence). This CDR3 spans 16 amino acids. V was pared by 4 bases and J by 1 base, with 14 bases between. The CDR3 sequence: CASSQRTVGTNEKLFF. In DNA form, the CDR3 reads TGTGCCAGCAGCCAGAGGACGGTTGGAACTAATGAAAAACTGTTTTTT. The complete variable domain, with remaining parts taken from reference TRBV5-4 and TRBJ1-4, reads ETGVTQSPTHLIKTRGQQVTLRCSSQSGHNTVSWYQQALGQGPQFIFQYYREEENGRGNFPPRFSGLQFPNYSSELNVNALELDDSALYLCASSQRTVGTNEKLFFGSGTQLSVL.

The chain recombines TRBV7-2 with TRBJ1-2; a possible D gene is TRBD1 (5 bases). V lost 1 base and J 1 base, leaving 13 bases between the germline ends. There are 16 residues in the CDR3. Per germline, CDR1 SGHTA and CDR2 FQGNSA. CDR3 sequence reads: CASSLVPGLSNYGYTF. In DNA, the CDR3 is TGTGCCAGCAGCTTAGTCCCGGGACTCAGTAACTATGGCTACACCTTC.

The chain links TRBV7-2 to TRBJ1-1, with D perhaps matching TRBD1 (5 bases). Germline loops: CDR1 SGHTA, CDR2 FQGNSA. CDR3 length equals 13 residues. V was pared by 5 bases and J by 5 bases, with 12 bases between. In DNA, the CDR3 is TGTGCCAGCAGCGTATGGTCAGGGACTGAAGCTTTCTTT. Encoded protein: CASSVWSGTEAFF.

The chain uses TRBV20-1 and TRBJ1-2, with D possibly matching TRBD1 (5 bases). CDR3 length equals 15 residues. Trimming cost V 3 bases and J 1 base, with 15 bases left between them. Germline CDR1 and CDR2: DFQATT and SNEGSKA (reference sequence). This chain's CDR3 is CSASDSRQFNYGYTF. The CDR3 DNA reads as TGCAGTGCTAGTGACAGTCGTCAATTTAACTATGGCTACACCTTC.

This clone showed up just once. The genes are TRBV6-5 and TRBJ2-6; tentatively, D is TRBD1 (6 bases). Trimming took 0 bases from V and 4 from J, leaving 7 bases between them. Germline loops: CDR1 MNHEY, CDR2 SVGAGI. This CDR3 is built from 15 residues. CDR3 sequence: CASSYSGTGANVLTF. The CDR3 DNA is TGTGCCAGCAGTTACTCGGGGACAGGGGCCAACGTCCTGACTTTC.

The chain uses TRBV2 and TRBJ2-5, with D uncertain. The germline V and J ends were trimmed by 8 bases and 5 bases, with 15 bases remaining between them. The CDR3 consists of 13 residues. Germline V gene data show CDR1 as SNHLY and CDR2 as FYNNEI. In DNA form, the CDR3 reads TGTGCCAGCTGTTGGGTCCAGAGGGAGACCCAGTACTTC. Translation: CASCWVQRETQYF.

The rearrangement links TRBV6-1 to TRBJ1-4; the D is unclear. The germline CDR1 and CDR2 sequences are MNHNS and SASEGT. The CDR3 runs to 15 residues. With 1 base removed from V and 7 bases from J, the gap between germline ends came to 13 bases. The CDR3 reads CASSEGRGRSEKLFF. Here the CDR3 DNA reads TGTGCCAGCAGTGAAGGGAGAGGGAGGAGTGAAAAACTGTTTTTT.

V gene TRBV5-4 combines with J gene TRBJ1-1; possibly TRBD1 for D (5 bases). Trimming removed 3 bases from V and 0 bases from J, with 12 bases in between. The V gene's germline CDR1 is SGHNT and CDR2 YYREEE (reference sequence). The CDR3 is 15 amino acids. The CDR3 protein is CASSWDEGMNTEAFF. CDR3 coding DNA: TGTGCCAGCAGCTGGGACGAGGGGATGAACACTGAAGCTTTCTTT.